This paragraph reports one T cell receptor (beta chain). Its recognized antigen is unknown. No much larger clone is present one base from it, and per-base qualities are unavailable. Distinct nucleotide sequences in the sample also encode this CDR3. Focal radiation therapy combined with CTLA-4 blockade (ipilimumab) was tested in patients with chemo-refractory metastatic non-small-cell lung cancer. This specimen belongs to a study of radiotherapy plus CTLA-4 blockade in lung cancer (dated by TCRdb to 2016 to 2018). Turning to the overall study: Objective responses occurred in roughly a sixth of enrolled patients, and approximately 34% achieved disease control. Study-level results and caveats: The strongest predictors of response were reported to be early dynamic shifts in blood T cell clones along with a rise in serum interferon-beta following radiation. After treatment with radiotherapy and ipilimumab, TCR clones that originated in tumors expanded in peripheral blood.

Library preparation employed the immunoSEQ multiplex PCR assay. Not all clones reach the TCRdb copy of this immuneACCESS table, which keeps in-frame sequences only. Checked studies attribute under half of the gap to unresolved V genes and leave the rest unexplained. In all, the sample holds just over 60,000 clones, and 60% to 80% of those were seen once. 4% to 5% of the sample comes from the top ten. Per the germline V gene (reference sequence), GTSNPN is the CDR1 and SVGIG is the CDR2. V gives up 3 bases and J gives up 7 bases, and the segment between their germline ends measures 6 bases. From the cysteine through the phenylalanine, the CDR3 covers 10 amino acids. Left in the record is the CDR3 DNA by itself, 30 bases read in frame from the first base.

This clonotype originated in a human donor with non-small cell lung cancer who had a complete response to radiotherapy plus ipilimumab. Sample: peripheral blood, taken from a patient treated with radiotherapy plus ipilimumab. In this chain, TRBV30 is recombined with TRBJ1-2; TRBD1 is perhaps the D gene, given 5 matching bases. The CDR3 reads CAWRRGGYTF. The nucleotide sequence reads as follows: TGTGCCTGGAGGAGGGGTGGCTACACCTTC.